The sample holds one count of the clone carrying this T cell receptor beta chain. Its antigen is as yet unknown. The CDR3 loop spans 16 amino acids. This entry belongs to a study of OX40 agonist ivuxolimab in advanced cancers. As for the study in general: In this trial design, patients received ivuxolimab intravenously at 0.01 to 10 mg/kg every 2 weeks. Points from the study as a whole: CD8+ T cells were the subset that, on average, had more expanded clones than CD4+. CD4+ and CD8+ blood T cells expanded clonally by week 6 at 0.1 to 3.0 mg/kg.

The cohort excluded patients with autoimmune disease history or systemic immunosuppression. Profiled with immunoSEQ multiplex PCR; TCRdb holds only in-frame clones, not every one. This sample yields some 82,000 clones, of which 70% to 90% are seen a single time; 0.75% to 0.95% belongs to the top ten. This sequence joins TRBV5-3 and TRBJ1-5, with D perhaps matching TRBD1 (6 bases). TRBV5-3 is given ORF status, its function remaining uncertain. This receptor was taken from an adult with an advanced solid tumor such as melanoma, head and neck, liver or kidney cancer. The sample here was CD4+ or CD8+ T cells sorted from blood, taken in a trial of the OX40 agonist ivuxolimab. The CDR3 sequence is CGPGDQMRNGNQPQHF. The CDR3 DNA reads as TGTGGCCCAGGGGACCAGATGCGGAATGGCAATCAGCCCCAGCATTTT.